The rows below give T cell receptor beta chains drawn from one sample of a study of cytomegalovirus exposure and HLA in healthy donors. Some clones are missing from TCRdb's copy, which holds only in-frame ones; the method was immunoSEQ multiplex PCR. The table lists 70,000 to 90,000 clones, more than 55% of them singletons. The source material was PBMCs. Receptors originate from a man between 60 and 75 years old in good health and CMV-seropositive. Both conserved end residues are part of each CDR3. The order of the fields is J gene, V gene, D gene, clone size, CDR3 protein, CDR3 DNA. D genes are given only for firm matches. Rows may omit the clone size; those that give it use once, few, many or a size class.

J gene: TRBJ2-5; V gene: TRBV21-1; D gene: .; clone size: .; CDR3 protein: CASQGKETQYF; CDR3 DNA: TGTGCCAGTCAGGGAAAAGAGACCCAGTACTTC
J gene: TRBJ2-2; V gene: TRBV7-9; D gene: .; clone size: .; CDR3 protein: CASSPPGVGTGELFF; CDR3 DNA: TGTGCCAGCAGCCCCCCGGGGGTCGGGACCGGGGAGCTGTTTTTT
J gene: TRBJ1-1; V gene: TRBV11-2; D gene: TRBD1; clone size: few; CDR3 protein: CASSLRTGWVNTEAFF; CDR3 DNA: TGTGCCAGCAGCTTAAGGACAGGGTGGGTGAACACTGAAGCTTTCTTT
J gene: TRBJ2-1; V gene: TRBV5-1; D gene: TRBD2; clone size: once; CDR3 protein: CASQREGTAEQFF; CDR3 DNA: TGCGCCAGCCAGCGGGAGGGTACAGCCGAGCAGTTCTTC
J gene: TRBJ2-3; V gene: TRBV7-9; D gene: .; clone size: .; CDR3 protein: CASSLDGSGDTQYF; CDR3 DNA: TGTGCCAGCAGCTTAGATGGTAGCGGCGATACGCAGTATTTT
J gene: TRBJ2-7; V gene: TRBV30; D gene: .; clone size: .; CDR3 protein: CAWSLARSSYEQYF; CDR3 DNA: TGTGCCTGGAGCCTAGCGAGGTCCTCCTACGAGCAGTACTTC
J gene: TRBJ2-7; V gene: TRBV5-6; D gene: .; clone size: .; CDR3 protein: CASSSGETRSSYEQYF; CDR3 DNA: TGTGCCAGCAGCTCCGGGGAGACCCGTTCATCCTACGAGCAGTACTTC
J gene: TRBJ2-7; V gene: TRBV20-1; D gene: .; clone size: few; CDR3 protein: CSASSGLWQYF; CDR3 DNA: TGCAGTGCTAGTTCGGGACTGTGGCAGTACTTC
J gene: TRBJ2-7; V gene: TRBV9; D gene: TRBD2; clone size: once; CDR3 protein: CASSVRGGSYEQYF; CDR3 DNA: TGTGCCAGCAGCGTACGGGGGGGCTCCTACGAGCAGTACTTC
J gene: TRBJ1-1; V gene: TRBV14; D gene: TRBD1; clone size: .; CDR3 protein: CASSQAGGRNTEAFF; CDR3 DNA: TGTGCCAGCAGCCAAGCAGGGGGCAGGAACACTGAAGCTTTCTTT
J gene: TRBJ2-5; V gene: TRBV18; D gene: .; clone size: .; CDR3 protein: CASSPVLGATEETQYF; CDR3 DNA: TGTGCCAGCTCACCGGTCCTGGGGGCCACCGAAGAGACCCAGTACTTC
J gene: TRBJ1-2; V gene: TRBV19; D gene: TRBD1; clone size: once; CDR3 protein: CASSSAGDSFYGYTF; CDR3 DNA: TGTGCCAGTAGCAGCGCCGGGGACAGCTTCTATGGCTACACCTTC
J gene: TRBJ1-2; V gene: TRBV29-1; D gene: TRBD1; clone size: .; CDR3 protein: CSVLGQVNYGYTF; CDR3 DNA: TGCAGCGTTTTAGGACAGGTGAATTATGGCTACACCTTC
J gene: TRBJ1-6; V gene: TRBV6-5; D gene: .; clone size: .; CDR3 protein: CASRRTVNSPLHF; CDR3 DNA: TGTGCCAGCAGGCGGACAGTGAATTCACCCCTCCACTTT
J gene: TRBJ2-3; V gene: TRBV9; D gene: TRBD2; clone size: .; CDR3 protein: CASSVGSPGTSGRNTDTQYF; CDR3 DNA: TGTGCCAGCAGCGTAGGGAGCCCCGGGACTAGCGGGAGGAACACAGATACGCAGTATTTT
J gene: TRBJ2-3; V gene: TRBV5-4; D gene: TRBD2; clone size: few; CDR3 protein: CASSHPTSGTDTQYF; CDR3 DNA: TGTGCCAGCAGCCACCCGACTAGCGGCACAGATACGCAGTATTTT
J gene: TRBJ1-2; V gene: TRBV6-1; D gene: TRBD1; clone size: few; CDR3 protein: CASNIRGQGRRGYTF; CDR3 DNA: TGTGCCAGCAATATTAGGGGACAGGGGAGAAGGGGCTACACCTTC
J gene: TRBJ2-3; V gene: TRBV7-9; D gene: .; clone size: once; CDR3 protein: CASSLPSGSTDTQYF; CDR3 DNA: TGTGCCAGCAGCTTACCGTCAGGGAGCACAGATACGCAGTATTTT
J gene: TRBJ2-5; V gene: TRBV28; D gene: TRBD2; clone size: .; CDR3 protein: CASTYRRGQETQYF; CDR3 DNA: TGTGCCAGCACCTACAGGCGGGGGCAAGAGACCCAGTACTTC
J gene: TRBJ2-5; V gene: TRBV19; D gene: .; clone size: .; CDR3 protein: CASSVDKPKETQYF; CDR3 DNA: TGTGCCAGTAGTGTGGACAAACCCAAAGAGACCCAGTACTTC
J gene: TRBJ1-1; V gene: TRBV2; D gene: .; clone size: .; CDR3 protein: CASTSRSEAFF; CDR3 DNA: TGTGCCAGTACTTCTCGAAGTGAAGCTTTCTTT
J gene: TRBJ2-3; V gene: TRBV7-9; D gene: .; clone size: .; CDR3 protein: CASSLLGLLSTDTQYF; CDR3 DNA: TGTGCCAGCAGCCTCTTGGGGCTACTTAGCACAGATACGCAGTATTTT
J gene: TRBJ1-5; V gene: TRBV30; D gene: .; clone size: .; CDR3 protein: CAWSVRGVQPQHF; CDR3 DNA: TGTGCCTGGAGTGTAAGGGGTGTTCAGCCCCAGCATTTT
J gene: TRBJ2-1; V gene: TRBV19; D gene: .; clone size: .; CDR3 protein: CASERYNEQFF; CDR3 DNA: TGTGCCAGTGAGCGCTACAATGAGCAGTTCTTC
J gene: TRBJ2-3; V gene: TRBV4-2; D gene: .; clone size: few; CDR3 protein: CASSQEFYTDTQYF; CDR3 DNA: TGTGCCAGCAGCCAAGAGTTTTACACAGATACGCAGTATTTT
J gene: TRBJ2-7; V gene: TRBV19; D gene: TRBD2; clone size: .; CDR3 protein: CASSIGAGRGYEQYF; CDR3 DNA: TGTGCCAGTAGTATAGGAGCGGGACGAGGGTACGAGCAGTACTTC
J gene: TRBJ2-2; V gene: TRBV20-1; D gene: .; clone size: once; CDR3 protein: CSAERTGELFF; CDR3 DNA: TGCAGTGCCGAGAGGACCGGGGAGCTGTTTTTT
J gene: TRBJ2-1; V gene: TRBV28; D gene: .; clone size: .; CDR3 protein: CASSSRYNEQFF; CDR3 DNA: TGTGCCAGCAGTTCCAGGTACAATGAGCAGTTCTTC
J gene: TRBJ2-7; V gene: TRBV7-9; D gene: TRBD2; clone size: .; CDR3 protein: CASSLAGGREAYEQYF; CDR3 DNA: TGTGCCAGCAGCTTAGCGGGCGGGAGAGAGGCGTACGAGCAGTACTTC
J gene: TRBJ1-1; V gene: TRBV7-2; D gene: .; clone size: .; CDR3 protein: CASSSRVLPPEAFF; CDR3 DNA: TGTGCCAGCAGCTCCCGGGTTTTACCTCCTGAAGCTTTCTTT
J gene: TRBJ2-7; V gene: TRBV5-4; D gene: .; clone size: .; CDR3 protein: CASSSPGVGVYEQYF; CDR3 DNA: TGTGCCAGCAGTTCTCCGGGAGTCGGGGTCTACGAGCAGTACTTC
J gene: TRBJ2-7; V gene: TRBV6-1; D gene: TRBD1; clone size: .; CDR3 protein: CASSVKRGQIGRDYEQYF; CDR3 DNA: TGTGCCAGCAGTGTGAAGAGGGGACAGATCGGTAGGGACTACGAGCAGTACTTC
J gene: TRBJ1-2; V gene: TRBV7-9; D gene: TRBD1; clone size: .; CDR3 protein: CASSLSTGDNYGYTF; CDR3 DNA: TGTGCCAGCAGCTTGTCTACAGGGGATAACTATGGCTACACCTTC
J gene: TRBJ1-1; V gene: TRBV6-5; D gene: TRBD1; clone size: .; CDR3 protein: CASSGTGTRNTEAFF; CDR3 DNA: TGTGCCAGCAGTGGGACAGGGACGAGGAACACTGAAGCTTTCTTT
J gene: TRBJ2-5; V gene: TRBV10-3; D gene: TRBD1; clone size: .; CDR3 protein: CAIRPGTGGGETQYF; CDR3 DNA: TGTGCCATCAGGCCCGGGACAGGGGGAGGAGAGACCCAGTACTTC
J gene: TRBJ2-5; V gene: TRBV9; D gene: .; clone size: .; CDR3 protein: CASSVDRGARETQYF; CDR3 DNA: TGTGCCAGCAGCGTAGACCGGGGGGCGAGAGAGACCCAGTACTTC
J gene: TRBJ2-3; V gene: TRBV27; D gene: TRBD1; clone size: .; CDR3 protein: CASSPRTGGADGTDTQYF; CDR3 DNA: TGTGCCAGCAGTCCTCGGACAGGGGGCGCGGATGGCACAGATACGCAGTATTTT
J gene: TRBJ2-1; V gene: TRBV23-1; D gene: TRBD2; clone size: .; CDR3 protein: CASSQSGGLNPSYNEQFF; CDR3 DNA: TGCGCCAGCAGTCAAAGCGGGGGCCTTAATCCCTCCTACAATGAGCAGTTCTTC
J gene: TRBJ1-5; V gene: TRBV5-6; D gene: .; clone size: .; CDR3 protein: CASSLGIETENQPQHF; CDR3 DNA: TGTGCCAGCAGCTTGGGTATAGAGACGGAGAATCAGCCCCAGCATTTT
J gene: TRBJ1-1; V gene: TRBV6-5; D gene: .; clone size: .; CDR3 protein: CASSYLGTEAFF; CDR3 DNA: TGTGCCAGCAGTTATCTCGGCACTGAAGCTTTCTTT
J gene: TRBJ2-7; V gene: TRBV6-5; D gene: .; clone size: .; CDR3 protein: CASSYLGLQYEQYF; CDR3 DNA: TGTGCCAGCAGTTACTTGGGACTTCAGTACGAGCAGTACTTC
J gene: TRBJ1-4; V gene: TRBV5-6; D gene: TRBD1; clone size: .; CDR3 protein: CASSLRGPANEKLFF; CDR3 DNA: TGTGCCAGCAGTTTAAGGGGGCCAGCTAATGAAAAACTGTTTTTT
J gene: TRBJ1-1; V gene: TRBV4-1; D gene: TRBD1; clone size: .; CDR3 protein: CASSQEPGQFNTEAFF; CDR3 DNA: TGCGCCAGCAGCCAAGAACCGGGACAGTTCAACACTGAAGCTTTCTTT
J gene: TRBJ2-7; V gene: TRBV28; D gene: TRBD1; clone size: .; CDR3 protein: CASSLSIETGGYEQYF; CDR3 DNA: TGTGCCAGCAGTTTAAGTATCGAGACAGGGGGCTACGAGCAGTACTTC
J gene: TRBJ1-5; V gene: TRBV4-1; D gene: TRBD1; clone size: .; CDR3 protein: CASSQVSDRGLSNQPQHF; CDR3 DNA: TGCGCCAGCAGCCAAGTCTCGGACAGGGGACTTAGCAATCAGCCCCAGCATTTT
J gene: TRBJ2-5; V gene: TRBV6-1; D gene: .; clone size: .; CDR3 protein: CASSELRETQYF; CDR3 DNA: TGTGCCAGCAGTGAACTGCGAGAGACCCAGTACTTC